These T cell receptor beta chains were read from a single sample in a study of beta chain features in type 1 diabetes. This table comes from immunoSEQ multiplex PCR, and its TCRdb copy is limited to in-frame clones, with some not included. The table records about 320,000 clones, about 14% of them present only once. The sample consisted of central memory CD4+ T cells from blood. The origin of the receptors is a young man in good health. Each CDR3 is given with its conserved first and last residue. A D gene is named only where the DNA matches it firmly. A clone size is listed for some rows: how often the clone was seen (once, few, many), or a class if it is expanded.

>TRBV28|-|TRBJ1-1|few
CASSLKGFEAFF
TGTGCCAGCAGTTTAAAAGGGTTTGAAGCTTTCTTT
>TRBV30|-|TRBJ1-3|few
CAWRRARERGNTIYF
TGTGCCTGGAGGCGAGCCCGCGAACGTGGAAACACCATATATTTT
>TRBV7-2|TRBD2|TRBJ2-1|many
CASSLREAGDRIF
TGTGCCAGCAGCTTACGGGAAGCGGGAGACAGGATCTTC
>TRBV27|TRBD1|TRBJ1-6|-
CASSLSFGGGTGSPLHF
TGTGCCAGCAGTTTATCGTTTGGGGGCGGGACAGGTTCACCCCTCCACTTT
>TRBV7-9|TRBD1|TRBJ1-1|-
CASSLRTGVNTEAFF
TGTGCCAGCAGCCTGAGGACAGGGGTGAACACTGAAGCTTTCTTT
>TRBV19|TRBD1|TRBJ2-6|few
CASSIDREILGANVLTF
TGTGCCAGTAGTATTGACAGGGAGATCTTAGGGGCCAACGTCCTGACTTTC
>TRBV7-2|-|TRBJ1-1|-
CASSLLSGDTEAFF
TGTGCCAGCAGCTTACTGTCTGGGGACACTGAAGCTTTCTTT
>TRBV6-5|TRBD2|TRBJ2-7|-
CASSYSGGGPPRQYF
TGTGCCAGCAGTTACTCGGGCGGGGGGCCCCCTCGGCAGTACTTC
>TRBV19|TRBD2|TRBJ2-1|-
CASHPGGGGSYNEQFF
TGTGCCAGTCACCCCGGGGGGGGCGGCTCCTACAATGAGCAGTTCTTC
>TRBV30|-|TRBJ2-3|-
CASGVGAEFTDTQYF
TGTGCCAGTGGAGTAGGTGCAGAGTTCACAGATACGCAGTATTTT
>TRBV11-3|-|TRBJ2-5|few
CASSLRGTQYF
TGTGCCAGCAGCTTAAGGGGGACCCAGTACTTC
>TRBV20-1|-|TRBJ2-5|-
CARGWETQYF
TGTGCCCGTGGGTGGGAGACCCAGTACTTC
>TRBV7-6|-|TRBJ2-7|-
CASSLFTGNGEQYF
TGTGCCAGCAGCTTATTCACAGGGAACGGCGAGCAGTACTTC
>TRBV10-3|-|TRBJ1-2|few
CAISERVDSPYGYTF
TGTGCCATCAGTGAGAGGGTGGATTCCCCCTATGGCTACACCTTC
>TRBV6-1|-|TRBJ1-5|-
CASSAEQGNSNQPQHF
TGTGCCAGCAGTGCGGAACAGGGAAATAGCAATCAGCCCCAGCATTTT
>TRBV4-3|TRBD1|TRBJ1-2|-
CASSQSNRGVYGYTF
TGCGCCAGCAGCCAATCAAACAGGGGAGTCTATGGCTACACCTTC
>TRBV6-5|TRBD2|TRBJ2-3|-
CASCARGGGDTQYF
TGTGCCAGCTGTGCTCGGGGGGGAGGGGATACGCAGTATTTT
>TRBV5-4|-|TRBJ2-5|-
CASSLVSPADQETQYF
TGTGCCAGCAGCTTGGTTTCGCCAGCAGATCAAGAGACCCAGTACTTC
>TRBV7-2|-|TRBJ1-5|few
CASSLGGSIGQPQHF
TGTGCCAGCAGCCTAGGGGGGTCCATAGGTCAGCCCCAGCATTTT
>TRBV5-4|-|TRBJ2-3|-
CASSFLGLYTQYF
TGTGCCAGCAGCTTTTTGGGTTTGTATACGCAGTATTTT
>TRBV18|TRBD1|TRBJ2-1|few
CASSPKRQGLPHNEQFF
TGTGCCAGCTCTCCAAAACGACAGGGGCTTCCCCACAATGAGCAGTTCTTC
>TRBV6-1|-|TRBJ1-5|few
CASSENQPQHF
TGTGCCAGCAGCGAGAATCAGCCCCAGCATTTT
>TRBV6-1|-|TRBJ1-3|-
CASSGQSYSGNTIYF
TGTGCCAGCAGTGGACAGAGCTACTCTGGAAACACCATATATTTT
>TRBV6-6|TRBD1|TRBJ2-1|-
CASSLAGGNEQFF
TGTGCCAGCAGTCTTGCAGGGGGCAATGAGCAGTTCTTC
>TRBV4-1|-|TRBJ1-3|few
CASSPADNAFSGNTIYF
TGCGCCAGCAGCCCCGCGGACAACGCCTTCTCTGGAAACACCATATATTTT
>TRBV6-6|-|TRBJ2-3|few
CASSPVSSTDTQYF
TGTGCCAGCAGCCCCGTTAGTAGCACAGATACGCAGTATTTT
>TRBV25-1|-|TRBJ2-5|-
CASAPPGETQYF
TGTGCCAGCGCCCCCCCGGGGGAGACCCAGTACTTC
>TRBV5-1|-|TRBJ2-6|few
CASSLAHGAGANVLTF
TGCGCCAGCAGCTTGGCCCATGGAGCTGGGGCCAACGTCCTGACTTTC